The 17 T cell receptor beta chains below all came from one sample that was sequenced in a study of spatial heterogeneity in lung cancer. Time point defined: blood at routine non-recurrence follow-up after resection. TCRdb ran MiXCR on the 5' RACE reads and lists one entry per CDR3 protein. The sample includes 27,000 or so distinct CDR3 sequences, approximately 5.9% of them seen just once. Sequenced material: PBMCs, taken at follow-up. The source is a female donor with early-stage non-small cell lung cancer.

Many counts were recorded for this clonotype. J is TRBJ2-2 and V is TRBV9; 8 nucleotides line up with TRBD2. After removal of 0 bases from V and 3 bases from J, the junction contained 7 bases not matched to a gene. Germline CDR1 and CDR2: SGDLS and YYNGEE. This CDR3 contains 17 residues. The CDR3 nucleotides read TGTGCCAGCAGCGTAGACGTGGCGGGGGGATACACCGGGGAGCTGTTTTTT. The encoded protein is CASSVDVAGGYTGELFF.

This clonotype was recorded at least ten times. Without the conserved terminal phenylalanine or tryptophan, this CDR3 likely stems from a read error. It is unclear where the CDR3 begins or ends on the DNA, so no DNA is shown, and the CDR3 is as TCRdb lists it. This chain joins TRBV20-1 and TRBJ1-1. Counting both end residues, the CDR3 totals 9 amino acids. Germline V gene sequence: CDR1 DFQATT, CDR2 SNEGSKA (reference sequence). The CDR3 here is CSARDREGL.

This clonotype was seen repeatedly, ten times or more. The chain joins TRBV7-2 to TRBJ2-1; D assignment may be TRBD1 or TRBD2 (5 bases each). The CDR3 sequence is 16 residues long. The V end lost 6 bases, the J end lost 7 bases, and 22 bases lay between the germline ends. In germline, CDR1 is SGHTA, CDR2 FQGNSA. The CDR3 DNA reads as TGTGCCAGCAGACGAAGAGGGTCGGGCGGACATAATGAGCAGTTCTTC. This translates into CASRRRGSGGHNEQFF.

The genes are TRBV7-9 and TRBJ1-1; possibly TRBD1 for D (6 bases). The V gene's germline CDR1 is SEHNR and CDR2 FQNEAQ (reference sequence). The CDR3 is 13 residues long. V lost 5 bases to trimming and J lost 4 bases, with 11 bases between them. The CDR3 loop reads CASSPNRATEAFF. The CDR3 bases are TGTGCCAGCAGCCCAAACAGGGCCACTGAAGCTTTCTTT.

In this sample, this clonotype turned up many times. The V call is TRBV3-1, the J call TRBJ1-1; no firm D call. Germline assignment: CDR1 LGHDT and CDR2 YNNKEL (reference sequence). CDR3 length equals 15 residues. Between the trimmed V and J ends, which lost 4 bases and 1 base, there was a span of 13 bases. The DNA for the CDR3 is TGTGCCAGCAGCCCGAGGTCGGCTCAGAACACTGAAGCTTTCTTT. This encodes CASSPRSAQNTEAFF.

This clonotype was detected many times. This chain links TRBV9 with TRBJ1-3; no clear D gene. The CDR3 spans 15 residues. The V gene's germline CDR1 is SGDLS and CDR2 YYNGEE. V lost 4 bases to trimming and J lost 4 bases, with 15 bases between them. CDR3 residues: CASSLLGDGGNTIYF. CDR3 coding DNA: TGTGCCAGCAGCCTTCTGGGAGACGGAGGAAACACCATATATTTT. Using reference TRBV9 and TRBJ1-3 for the parts outside the CDR3, the full variable domain is DSGVTQTPKHLITATGQRVTLRCSPRSGDLSVYWYQQSLDQGLQFLIQYYNGEERAKGNILERFSAQQFPDLHSELNLSSLELGDSALYFCASSLLGDGGNTIYFGEGSWLTVV.

This clonotype was seen more than once but under ten times. This chain uses TRBV20-1 with TRBJ2-3; 14 bases fit TRBD2. Germline V gene sequence: CDR1 DFQATT, CDR2 SNEGSKA (reference sequence). Germline trimming cut 6 bases from V and 1 base from J; bases unmatched to any gene: 12. This CDR3 is 18 amino acids long. Here the CDR3 DNA reads TGCAGTGCGGCCACCGGGACTAGCGGGAGTTGGGGCACAGATACGCAGTATTTT. Translated: CSAATGTSGSWGTDTQYF.

This clonotype was seen at least ten times. J is TRBJ2-7 and V is TRBV28; D is unclear. The CDR3 consists of 13 residues. Germline V CDR1 and CDR2: MDHEN, SYDVKM. Trimming shortened V by 5 bases and J by 3 bases, and 11 bases separated the two germline ends. The CDR3 sequence is CASSEDPLYEQYF. The CDR3, as DNA: TGTGCCAGCAGTGAGGACCCCCTCTACGAGCAGTACTTC.

In its sample, this clonotype was seen many times. This chain uses TRBV11-1 with TRBJ2-1, with unresolved D. The CDR3 contains 16 residues. V was pared by 4 bases and J by 5 bases, with 18 bases between. The germline V gene encodes CDR1 SGHAT and CDR2 FQDESV (reference sequence). DNA of the CDR3: TGTGCCAGCAGCTCCCTGCTCCGAGGCCCTCACAATGAGCAGTTCTTC. It yields the protein CASSSLLRGPHNEQFF.

This clonotype was seen a few times. This sequence joins TRBV6-5 and TRBJ1-3, with no clear D. This CDR3 comprises 13 residues. V dropped 6 bases and J dropped 4 bases, with 10 bases sitting between them. Germline V gives CDR1 MNHEY, CDR2 SVGAGI. In DNA form, the CDR3 reads TGTGCCAGCAGGAAACCAGCCGGAAACACCATATATTTT. This translates into CASRKPAGNTIYF.

By frequency in the sample, this clonotype is medium-sized. J is TRBJ1-3 and V is TRBV7-2; 8 bases align to TRBD1. The J segment lost 2 bases and the V segment lost 5 bases, leaving 11 bases of the junction unmatched. CDR1 is SGHTA and CDR2 is FQGNSA in the germline V gene. The CDR3 runs to 17 residues. The CDR3 DNA reads as TGTGCCAGCAGCCTCGACAGGGGATCATATCCTGGAAACACCATATATTTT. Translating it yields CASSLDRGSYPGNTIYF.

The table lists this clonotype with many counts. This sequence may be a read error, since a much larger clone differs from it by one base. The CDR3 coding sequence is TGTGCCGGCAGTTACGTCGTCCGCAGGGATACGCAGTATTTT. As protein: CAGSYVVRRDTQYF. This chain joins TRBV6-2 or TRBV6-3 and TRBJ2-3; the D is unclear. The CDR3 spans 14 residues. Germline values: CDR1 MNHEY, CDR2 SVGEGT.

This clonotype was detected ten times or more. This chain links TRBV6-2 or TRBV6-3 with TRBJ2-7; 7 bases align to TRBD1. J was trimmed by 2 bases and V by 6 bases; bases with no gene match: 4. Germline CDR1 and CDR2: MNHEY and SVGEGT. This CDR3 is built from 13 residues. The CDR3 DNA sequence: TGTGCCAGCAGGTCAGGGGGTACCTACGAGCAGTACTTC. It codes for CASRSGGTYEQYF.

This clonotype was seen repeatedly, ten times or more. This chain connects TRBV15 to TRBJ2-4, with D perhaps given as TRBD1 or TRBD2 (5 bases each). The CDR3 extends over 14 amino acids. CDR1 and CDR2 from the germline V gene are LNHNV and YYDKDF (reference sequence). Trimming shortened V by 8 bases and J by 6 bases, and 17 bases separated the two germline ends. The CDR3 spells CATGGEGRINIQYF. The CDR3 DNA reads as TGTGCCACCGGCGGCGAGGGGCGCATAAACATTCAGTACTTC.

The V and J genes are TRBV5-1 and TRBJ2-3; TRBD1 matches 7 bases. Unmatched junction bases numbered 4, after V lost 0 bases and J lost 3 bases. CDR3 length: 15 amino acids. From germline, CDR1 is SGHRS and CDR2 YFSETQ. In DNA form, the CDR3 reads TGCGCCAGCAGCTTGGGACAGGGAAAGACAGATACGCAGTATTTT. Amino acid sequence: CASSLGQGKTDTQYF.

This clonotype has at least ten counts. The gene calls are TRBV20-1 and TRBJ2-3; 7 nucleotides match TRBD2. CDR1 is DFQATT and CDR2 is SNEGSKA in the germline V gene (reference sequence). The V gene end was trimmed by 5 bases and the J gene end by 0 bases; junction bases not matched to a gene: 8. The CDR3 extends over 15 amino acids. The CDR3 sequence is CSAGPPGLSTDTQYF. Written as DNA, the CDR3 is TGCAGTGCTGGACCCCCGGGACTAAGCACAGATACGCAGTATTTT.

This clonotype was seen at least ten times. The V gene is TRBV20-1, the J gene TRBJ2-6; D is undetermined. Trimming took 3 bases from V and 1 from J, leaving 4 bases between them. The germline gives CDR1 DFQATT, CDR2 SNEGSKA (reference sequence). The CDR3 totals 13 residues. The CDR3: CSASRSGANVLTF. The CDR3 DNA reads as TGCAGTGCTAGCCGTTCTGGGGCCAACGTCCTGACTTTC.